This entry describes one T cell receptor (beta chain). Seattle patients were enrolled while actively infected and followed longitudinally. The data were obtained in a study of blood T cell repertoires in COVID-19. In the study overall: Researchers got acute and convalescent COVID-19 samples from the United States, Italy and Spain. Sources were T cells, B-cell-depleted T cells, or PBMCs; the material itself was cDNA or gDNA.

V shed 4 bases and J shed 4 bases, with 10 bases lying between them. The CDR3 totals 13 residues. The germline V gene has CDR1 KGHSH and CDR2 LQKENI. Sequencing used immunoSEQ multiplex PCR; TCRdb keeps in-frame clones, though not all of them. Found here are roughly 60,000 clones, 80% to 85% of them singletons; the top ten hold approximately 10%. The V and J genes are TRBV18 and TRBJ1-1, with D unresolved. Sequencing used peripheral blood. The clonotype comes from a man younger than 45 with COVID-19, enrolled during active disease. CDR3 in DNA: TGTGCCAGCTCACGGGAGTATGGCACTGAAGCTTTCTTT. Encoded protein: CASSREYGTEAFF.